This T cell receptor (beta chain) appears in the sequencing data of a study of cytomegalovirus exposure and HLA in healthy donors (dated by TCRdb to the late 2010s). In the study overall: An earlier analysis of several hundred of the donors reported about 250 Gb of sequence data and 117 million unique TCR beta sequences from about 179 million T cells. About 300 gigabases of sequencing data and 70 million to 95 million unique TCR sequences made up an early release that covered fewer than 650 HLA-typed donors. The genetic ancestry cluster associated with self-reported Caucasian donors included 80% to 90% of the 350 to 500 genotyped donors. The aim of the study was to test whether cataloging public T cell receptors could identify signatures of past pathogen exposure. The study profiled the T cell repertoires of hundreds of subjects by immunosequencing and related them to cytomegalovirus serostatus. A separate validation cohort of about 110 different subjects was used in addition to the approximately 670-subject first cohort. To predict cytomegalovirus infection status, the study brought together high-throughput TCR immunosequencing, statistical association of individual TCRs with disease status, and machine learning. In a later analysis, previously published TCR beta repertoires from several hundred donors were re-analyzed and high-resolution HLA genotyping was added so that TCR occurrence patterns could be studied. Rather than using new phenotypic data, the later analysis identified candidate immune exposures from TCR beta sequences and from how often those sequences occurred across donors. To decide whether each TCR beta V gene segment behaved as functional or pseudogenic, an earlier analysis of some 600 of the donors relied on high-throughput TCR beta sequencing. Donor age, sex, ethnicity and CMV serostatus were compiled together with the repertoire data. In a later genetic analysis, genome-wide SNP genotypes for about three fifths of the roughly 670 donors were used, and that subset was treated as a discovery cohort. Every discovery cohort repertoire had been produced on one sequencing platform. HLA typing included class I and class II loci at four-digit resolution. Typing coverage varied by locus: about 629-640 donors for A, B, C, DRB1 and DQB1; under 550 for DQA1; some 610 for DPA1; roughly 450 for DPB1. Because of strong linkage in the cohort, roughly five DR-DQ haplotypes were treated as single units for association and clustering. Among 350 to 400 genotyped donors of the cohort, an average of around 240,000 unique TCR beta nucleotide sequences were sequenced per donor, roughly a sixth of them non-productive. Overall results and qualifications from the work: Specific HLA alleles were associated with 16,951 TCR beta sequences at a false discovery rate of 0.05 in a later analysis. The authors suggested that the approach could potentially be generalized to other disease states and immunological phenotypes. The classifier was reported to diagnose cytomegalovirus status with high specificity and sensitivity in both the original and validation cohorts. Because some donors lacked HLA typing at each locus, the association tests relied only on the typed subset. The only immune exposure information available for the cohort was CMV serostatus. The presence/absence analyses assumed that sequencing depth was roughly uniform across donors, and that assumption may not be true. Across donors, most TCR sequences were observed very rarely, whereas some public TCRs were present in many individuals. In a later genetic analysis, a missense DCLRE1C variant was associated with V-gene and J-gene trimming of TCR beta chains, and the association was replicated in an independent cohort. Because counts were too low, roughly 17 rarely observed V segments, including chromosome 9 orphons, were left out of the earlier analysis of a few hundred of the donors. A further reported finding was that TCR beta sequences accurately predicted the HLA-A and HLA-B alleles for most subjects in the first cohort. Strong co-occurrence of HLA alleles, especially DR and DQ, made assigning TCR associations to individual alleles difficult. A later analysis found that most CMV-associated TCR beta chains appeared HLA-restricted, with HLA associations seemingly driven largely by CMV exposure. Several of the top co-occurrence clusters appeared to be linked to parvovirus B19, influenza, CMV and Epstein-Barr virus, according to a later analysis. In vitro tests confirmed that three of the cytomegalovirus-associated TCR beta chains recognize cytomegalovirus antigens. An earlier analysis of approximately 590 of the donors showed that most TCR beta V segments appeared in productive rearrangements either about 87% or about 30% of the time, which broadly matched IMGT annotations. In a later analysis, the rate of TCR association differed among HLA loci, with DRB1 alleles having the most associated TCRs and HLA-C alleles having the fewest. In this cohort, only TCR beta chains were sequenced, and detectable features were limited by the absence of alpha or paired-chain data. Linkage disequilibrium might explain the correlated functional status among segregating V segments, but an unknown experimental factor could not be ruled out. The 87-base-pair reads could not distinguish some IMGT-functional V segments, including TRBV6-2 and TRBV6-3, so those segments were excluded. A later genetic analysis reported fewer N-insertions in productive TCRs among donors in an Asian-associated ancestry cluster than the approximately 700-donor mean. The study gave a list of about 170 TCR beta chains associated with cytomegalovirus. In a later analysis, HLA-associated TCR beta chains showed more clonal expansion and lower generation probabilities than non-associated chains that were equally common. The sequencing pipeline was judged likely to have produced a cluster of highly shared sequence variants as a technical artifact.

The germline V gene provides CDR1 KGHSH and CDR2 LQKENI. The CDR3 goes from the cysteine to the phenylalanine over 12 residues. Just the 36-base CDR3 DNA is kept, in frame starting at base 1. Cut back by 4 bases and 0 bases, the V and J ends lie 4 bases apart. The library was produced with the immunoSEQ multiplex PCR assay. For the multiplex PCR, a mixture combining 60 forward primers for TCR Vbeta segments and 13 reverse primers for TCR Jbeta segments was used. Amplification of the CDR3 region of rearranged TCR beta genes was performed with a multiplex PCR assay on genomic DNA. The Illumina HiSeq System was used to sequence the amplified TCR beta libraries as 87-base-pair reads. Per the original workflow: A later analysis counted about 76 million unique TCR beta chains across the 600 to 850 repertoires, and 9.5 million to 11 million of these chains were shared by at least two donors. Raw reads were error-corrected and collapsed into unique sequences by a nearest-neighbor algorithm in which closely related sequences were merged to remove PCR and sequencing errors. V, D and J gene segments were assigned by aligning CDR3 sequences to IMGT reference sequences. For a sequence to be retained, a match of at least six nucleotides to both a V gene segment and a J gene segment was required. A rearrangement counted as productive if the CDR3 had no stop codons and remained in frame with V and J, and every other rearrangement counted as non-productive. Following IMGT convention, CDR3 was defined as the stretch from the second conserved V-encoded cysteine up to the conserved J-encoded phenylalanine. The earlier analysis of about 640 of the donors excluded any sequence lacking an unambiguous match to a single V gene segment. An earlier analysis of some 610 of the donors called V segments functional above 56.7% productive rearrangements and segregating when the between-donor standard deviation exceeded 5%. To diagnose cytomegalovirus status from the catalog of TCR beta chain sequences, a statistical classification framework was built. A later analysis assigned V and J genes by comparing TCR nucleotide sequences with IMGT/GENE-DB human TR gene sequences. A later analysis assigned CDR3 sequences and most-parsimonious VDJ recombination scenarios with the TCRdist pipeline. In a later analysis, each TCR beta chain was defined by its CDR3 amino acid sequence together with its V-gene family, and reads lacking a unique V-gene family were excluded. In a later analysis, 450 to 600 highly shared, low-generation-probability nucleotide sequences were removed to address suspected cross-contamination and a sequencing artifact. In a later analysis, a clonal expansion index was calculated for each public chain from normalized within-repertoire ranks of inferred template counts. Generation probabilities in a later analysis came from a VDJ recombination model fitted to out-of-frame rearrangements, and those results were checked against IGoR. A later analysis scored TCR-TCR, TCR-HLA and TCR-CMV co-occurrence with hypergeometric tests, applying a repertoire-size bias correction to TCR pairs. To estimate false discovery rates, a later analysis permuted the HLA or CMV assignments 20 times. In a later analysis, co-occurring TCRs were grouped using DBSCAN, with TCRdist sequence similarity added in when clustering inside HLA-allele-positive subsets. Repertoires with fewer than 30,000 or more than 120,000 public chains, plus five repertoires with anomalous nucleotide sharing, were excluded from co-occurrence clustering. What TCRdb holds here is the immuneACCESS table cut down to in-frame rearrangements. Part of the clones is not present; checked against another copy, under half of the missing clones reflect an unresolved V gene, and the others are unexplained. The DNA was the basis for D and trimming; V, J and clone size are from that table. The sample table lists about 130,000 clones, over 70% of them with a count of one. The ten largest clones add up to roughly 1.5% of the sample.

Concerning this clone itself: The clone's antigen remains unknown. Base qualities are missing; no much larger clone stands one base away.

The cohort comprised 666 healthy bone marrow donors. At the time of sampling, all cohort members were nominally healthy, though unrecorded immune exposures were likely present. The donor was CMV seronegative and belonged to the group of over 300 seronegative cohort members. A peripheral blood sample was provided by each donor, and peripheral blood mononuclear cells were used for TCR beta sequencing. The Qiagen DNeasy Blood Extraction Kit was used to extract genomic DNA from the blood cell samples. The source material was PBMCs. The chain links TRBV18 with TRBJ2-7; no D gene call is confident. The clonotype comes from a woman under 30 in good health and CMV-seronegative. The CDR3 region reads CASSRDSYEQYF. The DNA sequence is TGTGCCAGCTCACGCGACTCCTACGAGCAGTACTTC.